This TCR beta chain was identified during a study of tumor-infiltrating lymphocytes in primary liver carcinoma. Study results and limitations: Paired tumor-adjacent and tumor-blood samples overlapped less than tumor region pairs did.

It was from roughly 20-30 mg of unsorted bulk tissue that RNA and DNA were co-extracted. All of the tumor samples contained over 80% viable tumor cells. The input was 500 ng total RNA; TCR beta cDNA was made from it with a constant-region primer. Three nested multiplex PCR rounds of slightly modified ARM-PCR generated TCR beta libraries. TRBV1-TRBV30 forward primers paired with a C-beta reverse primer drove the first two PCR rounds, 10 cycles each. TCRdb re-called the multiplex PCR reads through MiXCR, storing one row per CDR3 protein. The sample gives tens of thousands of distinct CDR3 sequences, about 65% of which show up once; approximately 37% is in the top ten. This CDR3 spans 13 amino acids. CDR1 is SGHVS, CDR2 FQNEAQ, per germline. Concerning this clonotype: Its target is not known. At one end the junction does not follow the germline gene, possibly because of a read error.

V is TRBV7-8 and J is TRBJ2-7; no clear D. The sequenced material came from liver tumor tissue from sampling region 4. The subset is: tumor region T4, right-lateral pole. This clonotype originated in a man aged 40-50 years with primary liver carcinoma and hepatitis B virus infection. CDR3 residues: CACSSGLVEEQYF. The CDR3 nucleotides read TGTGCCTGCAGCTCGGGCCTGGTGGAGGAGCAGTACTTC.